This TCR beta chain was identified in a study of blood T cell repertoires in COVID-19. In the study overall: Acute-phase and convalescent COVID-19 samples originated in the United States, Italy and Spain. T cells, B-cell-depleted T cells, or PBMCs supplied cDNA or gDNA.

The CDR3 loop spans 13 amino acids. The V end was cut by 9 bases, the J end by 0 bases, with 9 bases between. Germline V gives CDR1 MNHEY, CDR2 SMNVEV (reference sequence). In the authors' methods: Nucleated cell counts were estimated from reference gene primer amplification. TCRdb keeps only in-frame clones here, not all; method: immunoSEQ multiplex PCR. The V and J calls and clone size are taken from that table; D and trimming were inferred from the DNA. The sample has roughly 120,000 clones; around 74% are singletons. The rearrangement joins TRBV27 to TRBJ1-5; possibly TRBD1 for D (6 bases). This clonotype was obtained from a woman aged 55-70 years with acute or convalescent COVID-19. The sequenced sample was peripheral blood. In nucleotides, the CDR3 is TGTGCCAGGAGGGGGTATAGCAATCAGCCCCAGCATTTT. Protein: CARRGYSNQPQHF.